This T cell receptor (beta chain) was retrieved from a study of T cells in Graves' hyperthyroidism and ophthalmopathy. The study's findings and limits: The model anticipated ophthalmopathy a median around six months pre-onset.

From germline, CDR1 is MNHEY and CDR2 SMNVEV (reference sequence). Trimming left V 3 bases short and J 1 base short, with 10 bases between. This CDR3 region has 16 residues. On this clonotype: Its antigen is not known.

The source material, RNA transcripts, was used to amplify TCR beta CDR3 regions. First-round RT-PCR targeting the TCR CDR3 was performed with the HTBI primer set. TCRdb used MiXCR to reprocess the multiplex PCR reads, holding one entry per CDR3 protein. This table has under 750,000 distinct CDR3 sequences, roughly a sixth appearing once. The receptor was isolated from a woman aged 45-59 years with Graves' hyperthyroidism that later progressed to Graves' ophthalmopathy. V is TRBV27 and J is TRBJ1-6; D not certain. What was sequenced was blood. This chain's CDR3 is CASSFAGKSYNSPLHF. The CDR3 bases are TGTGCCAGCAGTTTCGCCGGGAAGTCCTATAATTCACCCCTCCACTTT.